The T cell receptor beta chain under discussion was sequenced for a study of blood T cells in healthy people across ages. A second about 6 to 12 cycle PCR used barcoded and J-beta primers. TCRdb used MiXCR to reprocess the 5' RACE reads, holding one entry per CDR3 protein. This sample has hundreds of thousands of distinct CDR3 sequences; approximately 48% occur once, and the top ten carry about a fifth. The CDR3 sequence is 17 residues long. Germline CDR1 and CDR2: SGHDT and YYEEEE. With 4 bases clipped from V and 5 bases from J, the junction kept 13 bases outside the gene matches. Material: blood. The chain combines TRBV5-6 with TRBJ2-1; 9 bases fit TRBD2. The receptor comes from a man in his 60s in good health. CDR3 protein: CASSARGGSGGHNEQFF. The CDR3 coding sequence is TGTGCCAGCAGCGCGCGGGGGGGTAGCGGGGGACACAATGAGCAGTTCTTC.